Shown below are 28 T cell receptor beta chains from a single sample sequenced in a study of T-cell memory formation after mild COVID-19 (dated by TCRdb to about 2021). The library was built by means of 5' RACE. The sample was run on an Illumina NovaSeq 6000. TCRdb reprocessing: public reads trimmed at Q25 with fastp, clones called with MiXCR, in-frame beta chains kept. Rows are unified per CDR3 protein, each entry keeping the most common DNA and genes. The sample profile shows around 530,000 distinct CDR3 sequences; about 20% of them were found once. About 8.7% of the sample is held by the ten biggest clonotypes. The sequencing input was PBMCs or a T cell subset sorted from them (not recorded which). The receptors derive from an adult woman who had mild COVID-19 (a few samples of this study predate the infection). The sample titles of this study are shuffled in the database, so cell type and time point are left out; the donor was told from shared clones.

This clonotype was seen a few times. The chain couples TRBV9 to TRBJ2-5, with 7 bases that match TRBD2. Germline assignment: CDR1 SGDLS and CDR2 YYNGEE. Unmatched junction bases numbered 16, after V lost 2 bases and J lost 3 bases. CDR3 size: 18 residues. The CDR3 sequence is CASSVSLVGGSGEETQYF. DNA for the CDR3: TGTGCCAGCAGCGTTAGTCTGGTCGGCGGGAGCGGGGAAGAGACCCAGTACTTC.

This sequence joins TRBV5-1 and TRBJ2-5, with D possibly called TRBD1 or TRBD2 (5 bases each). Trimming left V 4 bases short and J 3 bases short, with 13 bases between. This CDR3 contains 14 residues. Germline CDR1 is SGHRS and CDR2 is YFSETQ. The CDR3 bases are TGCGCCAGCAGCCCCGGGACCCTAAAAGAGACCCAGTACTTC. Translating gives CASSPGTLKETQYF.

The chain combines TRBV4-1 with TRBJ1-5; no clear D gene. Trimming removed 0 bases at V and 4 bases at J, with 10 bases between. This CDR3 contains 15 residues. Germline CDR1 reads MGHRA; CDR2 reads YSYEKL. The chain's CDR3 is CASSQEEAANQPQHF. CDR3 bases: TGCGCCAGCAGCCAAGAAGAGGCAGCTAATCAGCCCCAGCATTTT.

This clonotype was seen a handful of times. V and J are TRBV2 and TRBJ2-4, with D perhaps matching TRBD1 (6 bases). V was trimmed by 2 bases and J by 7 bases, leaving 15 bases between them. The CDR3 extends over 15 amino acids. Per germline, CDR1 SNHLY and CDR2 FYNNEI. CDR3 coding DNA: TGTGCCAGCAGTGAATTTAAGGGGGAATGGAACATTCAGTACTTC. It yields the protein CASSEFKGEWNIQYF.

The V gene is TRBV14, the J gene TRBJ2-7; D may match TRBD1 or TRBD2 (6 bases each). From germline, CDR1 is SGHDN and CDR2 FVKESK. V dropped 3 bases and J dropped 4 bases, with 19 bases sitting between them. The CDR3 is 16 amino acids. CDR3 in DNA: TGTGCCAGCAGCCACCTGGGAGTAGGAGGGGGATACGAGCAGTACTTC. This gives the protein CASSHLGVGGGYEQYF.

This clonotype was observed a handful of times. The chain uses TRBV7-9 and TRBJ1-4; D is ambiguous. CDR1 and CDR2 (germline): SEHNR, FQNEAQ (reference sequence). V was cut by 3 bases and J by 3 bases, with 17 bases left in between. This CDR3 has 17 amino acids. CDR3 loop: CASSFPLAVASNEKLFF. CDR3 bases: TGTGCCAGCAGCTTCCCCCTAGCCGTAGCATCTAATGAAAAACTGTTTTTT.

Only a few counts were recorded for this clonotype. This rearrangement joins TRBV6-2 or TRBV6-3 to TRBJ2-7; tentative D call: TRBD1 (6 bases). The CDR3 runs to 15 residues. The V gene's germline CDR1 is MNHEY and CDR2 SVGEGT. The ends were cut back, 5 bases at V and 7 bases at J, with 21 bases in the middle. The CDR3 region has the DNA TGTGCCAGCAGTATAACGACAGGTCCCCGCTGGGAGCAGTACTTC. Its protein is CASSITTGPRWEQYF.

The chain has TRBV29-1 and TRBJ2-1, with 8 bases aligning to TRBD2. This CDR3 has 11 amino acids. Germline-derived CDR1 and CDR2 are SQVTM and ANQGSEA. The CDR3, as DNA: TGCACCGGGAGGGTTAGGGGTGAGCAGTTCTTC. This codes for CTGRVRGEQFF.

This clonotype was detected only a few times. The chain joins TRBV5-1 to TRBJ1-5; perhaps TRBD1 as D (6 bases). Trimming shortened V by 7 bases and J by 0 bases, and 11 bases separated the two germline ends. The CDR3 is 14 residues long. Germline CDR1 and CDR2: SGHRS and YFSETQ. The CDR3 loop reads CASRTDYSNQPQHF. In nucleotides, the CDR3 is TGCGCCAGCCGGACAGACTATAGCAATCAGCCCCAGCATTTT. The whole variable domain, filled in from reference TRBV5-1 and TRBJ1-5, reads KAGVTQTPRYLIKTRGQQVTLSCSPISGHRSVSWYQQTPGQGLQFLFEYFSETQRNKGNFPGRFSGRQFSNSRSEMNVSTLELGDSALYLCASRTDYSNQPQHFGDGTRLSIL.

This chain uses TRBV15 with TRBJ2-2; 15 nucleotides line up with TRBD2. The ends lost 0 bases at V and 4 bases at J; junction bases unmatched: 6. CDR1 and CDR2 from the germline V gene are LNHNV and YYDKDF (reference sequence). The CDR3 has 19 residues. CDR3 sequence reads: CATSRDWTSGRGVTGELFF. DNA of the CDR3: TGTGCCACCAGCAGAGATTGGACTAGCGGGAGGGGGGTCACCGGGGAGCTGTTTTTT.

The sample holds many counts of this clonotype. The rearrangement links TRBV7-3 to TRBJ1-2; 9 nucleotides align to TRBD1. Losses at the gene ends were 5 bases for V and 3 bases for J; bases not matched to a gene: 4. Germline CDR1 reads SGHTA; CDR2 reads FQGTGA. The CDR3 has 14 residues. The CDR3 nucleotides read TGTGCCAGCAGCCCGGACAGGGGAGACTATGGCTACACCTTC. Its translation is CASSPDRGDYGYTF.

This clonotype has more than one count but fewer than ten. The CDR3 reads CASSLDGHRNTEAFF. In DNA form, the CDR3 reads TGTGCCAGCAGCTTAGATGGACACAGGAACACTGAAGCTTTCTTT. The chain joins TRBV7-9 to TRBJ1-1; tentatively, D is TRBD1 (5 bases). The CDR3 consists of 15 residues. The germline V gene encodes CDR1 SEHNR and CDR2 FQNEAQ (reference sequence). With 1 base removed from V and 1 base from J, the gap between germline ends came to 10 bases. Full variable domain (rest looked up from reference TRBV7-9 and TRBJ1-1): DTGVSQNPRHKITKRGQNVTFRCDPISEHNRLYWYRQTLGQGPEFLTYFQNEAQLEKSRLLSDRFSAERPKGSFSTLEIQRTEQGDSAMYLCASSLDGHRNTEAFFGQGTRLTVV.

This clonotype occurred a few times. The chain recombines TRBV4-1 with TRBJ2-7; 14 bases align to TRBD2. Germline trimming cut 2 bases from V and 0 bases from J; bases unmatched to any gene: 3. The CDR3 has 17 residues. The germline CDR1 and CDR2 sequences are MGHRA and YSYEKL. The CDR3 is CASSQLGTSGSSYEQYF. For the CDR3, the DNA is TGCGCCAGCAGCCAACTAGGGACTAGCGGGAGCTCCTACGAGCAGTACTTC.

This clonotype was seen only a few times. The rearrangement links TRBV7-3 to TRBJ2-6, with TRBD1 matching over 11 bases. J lost 2 bases, V lost 5 bases, and 8 bases had no gene match. Germline V gene data show CDR1 as SGHTA and CDR2 as FQGTGA. The CDR3 spans 18 residues. CDR3 nucleotides: TGTGCCAGCAGCAAAGGGGACAGGGGGAACACTGGGGCCAACGTCCTGACTTTC. It encodes CASSKGDRGNTGANVLTF. The whole variable domain, remainder taken from reference TRBV7-3 and TRBJ2-6, is GAGVSQTPSNKVTEKGKYVELRCDPISGHTALYWYRQSLGQGPEFLIYFQGTGAADDSGLPNDRFFAVRPEGSVSTLKIQRTERGDSAVYLCASSKGDRGNTGANVLTFGAGSRLTVL.

This clonotype showed up just a few times. The chain couples TRBV20-1 to TRBJ2-3; no reliable D call. With 6 bases removed from V and 1 base from J, the gap between germline ends came to 8 bases. The CDR3 covers 12 residues. Germline V CDR1 and CDR2: DFQATT, SNEGSKA (reference sequence). In DNA form, the CDR3 reads TGCAGTGCAGTTACTCGCACAGATACGCAGTATTTT. It specifies CSAVTRTDTQYF.

This clonotype appeared a few times. The chain employs TRBV30 and TRBJ2-7; no reliable D call. From germline, CDR1 is GTSNPN and CDR2 SVGIG (reference sequence). This CDR3 has 13 amino acids. The V gene lost 6 bases and the J gene lost 0 bases, with 12 bases spanning the gap. Here the CDR3 reads CACRTYRSYEQYF. The CDR3 region has the DNA TGTGCCTGCCGGACCTACCGCTCCTACGAGCAGTACTTC.

The V call is TRBV7-9, the J call TRBJ2-5, with D tentatively TRBD1 or TRBD2 (5 bases each). CDR3 length: 19 residues. The germline gives CDR1 SEHNR, CDR2 FQNEAQ (reference sequence). Trimming shortened V by 2 bases and J by 1 base, and 23 bases separated the two germline ends. CDR3 nucleotides: TGTGCCAGCAGCTTATCGGGGACCCTAGTCCTGGGGTTCCAAGAGACCCAGTACTTC. Its protein is CASSLSGTLVLGFQETQYF.

This clonotype was recorded a few times. The chain uses TRBV27 and TRBJ2-3; D gene unclear. Germline V gives CDR1 MNHEY, CDR2 SMNVEV (reference sequence). This CDR3 has 16 residues. Trimming shortened V by 0 bases and J by 2 bases, and 12 bases separated the two germline ends. CDR3 in amino acids: CASSLSEAQLTDTQYF. The CDR3 DNA sequence: TGTGCCAGCAGTTTATCTGAGGCCCAACTCACAGATACGCAGTATTTT.

This clonotype was detected many times. This rearrangement joins TRBV27 to TRBJ1-1, with 7 bases fitting TRBD1. The CDR3 is 14 residues long. The V gene's germline CDR1 is MNHEY and CDR2 SMNVEV (reference sequence). The V and J ends lost 5 bases and 4 bases, in that order; junction bases with no gene match: 7. CDR3 coding DNA: TGTGCCAGCAGTCGATTTCCAGGGGGCACTGAAGCTTTCTTT. This codes for CASSRFPGGTEAFF.

The rearrangement joins TRBV9 to TRBJ1-2; D is possibly TRBD1 (5 bases). Looked up from germline, CDR1 is SGDLS and CDR2 is YYNGEE. Trimming removed 4 bases from V and 2 bases from J, with 18 bases in between. The CDR3 is 16 residues long. In DNA, the CDR3 is TGTGCCAGCAGCCTACCGCGGGGGGGATCAAACTATGGCTACACCTTC. Its translation is CASSLPRGGSNYGYTF.

V usage is TRBV6-6 and J usage is TRBJ2-7; 10 bases agree with TRBD2. CDR3 length: 16 residues. Germline V CDR1 and CDR2: MNHNY, SVGAGI (reference sequence). V lost 5 bases and J lost 2; bases outside the gene matches: 9. CDR3 loop: CASSPGLAHSTYEQYF. The CDR3 DNA follows: TGTGCCAGCAGTCCGGGACTAGCGCACTCTACCTACGAGCAGTACTTC.

This clonotype was seen repeatedly, ten times or more. The V gene is TRBV18, the J gene TRBJ2-7; TRBD1 aligns across 7 bases. CDR1 is KGHSH and CDR2 is LQKENI in the germline V gene. The CDR3 has 13 amino acids. Trimming took 5 bases from V and 1 from J; bases not matched to a gene: 2. The CDR3 DNA follows: TGTGCCAGCTCAACAGGGGAGTCCTACGAGCAGTACTTC. Translation gives CASSTGESYEQYF.

This clonotype was seen more than once but under ten times. The chain couples TRBV19 to TRBJ2-7; no clear D gene. Germline CDR1 LNHDA, CDR2 SQIVND (reference sequence). The CDR3 has 14 residues. The V and J ends lost 4 bases and 2 bases respectively, with 12 bases between them. The CDR3 DNA reads as TGTGCCAGTAGTAACGACTTCAGCCCCTACGAGCAGTACTTC. It translates to CASSNDFSPYEQYF. The variable domain in full, with the rest retrieved from reference TRBV19 and TRBJ2-7, is DGGITQSPKYLFRKEGQNVTLSCEQNLNHDAMYWYRQDPGQGLRLIYYSQIVNDFQKGDIAEGYSVSREKKESFPLTVTSAQKNPTAFYLCASSNDFSPYEQYFGPGTRLTVT.

The sample holds a few counts of this clonotype. The CDR3 region is CATRAGRTSTDTQYF. The DNA of the CDR3 is TGTGCCACCCGGGCTGGGCGGACTAGCACAGATACGCAGTATTTT. This chain joins TRBV15 and TRBJ2-3; a weak D match, TRBD2 (5 bases). The V and J ends lost 8 bases and 0 bases respectively, with 15 bases between them. Germline V lookup: CDR1 LNHNV, CDR2 YYDKDF (reference sequence). This CDR3 has 15 amino acids.

This clonotype was seen only a few times. The rearrangement uses TRBV6-5 and TRBJ2-3; 7 nucleotides match TRBD1. The V segment lost 4 bases and the J segment 0 bases; nucleotides outside the gene matches: 4. The germline V gene has CDR1 MNHEY and CDR2 SVGAGI. This CDR3 is 15 amino acids long. This CDR3 is CASSWGQTSTDTQYF. CDR3 coding DNA: TGTGCCAGCAGTTGGGGACAGACGAGCACAGATACGCAGTATTTT.

This clonotype was observed at least ten times. The V and J genes are TRBV6-6 and TRBJ1-1; a possible D gene is TRBD1 (5 bases). Trimming shortened V by 0 bases and J by 0 bases, and 8 bases separated the two germline ends. The CDR3 has 15 residues. Germline values: CDR1 MNHNY, CDR2 SVGAGI (reference sequence). The CDR3 loop reads CASSYSAGLNTEAFF. DNA of the CDR3: TGTGCCAGCAGTTACTCGGCAGGGTTGAACACTGAAGCTTTCTTT.

With regard to this clonotype: A read error may explain this, as a much larger clone is one base away. The chain links TRBV5-1 to TRBJ2-1; D perhaps matches TRBD1 (6 bases). This CDR3 has 14 amino acids. The V gene lost 0 bases and the J gene lost 4 bases, with 8 bases spanning the gap. Per the germline V gene, CDR1 is SGHRS and CDR2 is YFSETQ. The CDR3 DNA follows: TGCGCCAGCAGCTTGGAGGGACATTACAATGAGCAGTTCTTC. Its translation: CASSLEGHYNEQFF.

The chain is built from TRBV18 and TRBJ2-2; 7 bases map to TRBD1. V gave up 6 bases and J gave up 6 bases; unmatched junction bases: 7. Germline V gene lookup returns CDR1 KGHSH and CDR2 LQKENI. There are 14 residues in the CDR3. The DNA for the CDR3 is TGTGCCAGCTCGCCCTCGACAGGGTCCGGGGAGCTGTTTTTT. It yields the protein CASSPSTGSGELFF. The variable domain in full, with the rest retrieved from reference TRBV18 and TRBJ2-2, is NAGVMQNPRHLVRRRGQEARLRCSPMKGHSHVYWYRQLPEEGLKFMVYLQKENIIDESGMPKERFSAEFPKEGPSILRIQQVVRGDSAAYFCASSPSTGSGELFFGEGSRLTVL.